This T cell receptor beta chain was sequenced for a study of regulatory T cells in long-lasting Graves disease. This clonotype appeared a few times. Its target is not known. With 7 bases clipped from V and 3 bases from J, the junction kept 1 base outside the gene matches. Germline-derived CDR1 and CDR2 are MNHNS and SASEGT. The CDR3 totals 13 residues. Study results and caveats: What was studied was peripheral blood only, and not thyroid tissue. TCR diversity was lower in persistent Graves' patients (versus newly diagnosed ones). Favoring TRBV28, TRBJ1-2 and TRBJ2-5 was a feature seen in persistent disease.

Time point reported: persistent/refractory GD, antithyroid drugs over 5 years with positive TRAb. Generation of the TCR library employed RNA extracted from PBMCs. The peripheral blood volume drawn was 8 to 9.5 milliliters, and it was collected into EDTA tubes. Both iRepertoire HTBI primers and Arm-PCR of CDR3 regions were used to build the TCR beta libraries. Using its own MiXCR run on the multiplex PCR reads, TCRdb lists one record per CDR3 protein. The sample has approximately 400,000 distinct CDR3 sequences; roughly 20% are singletons. The clonotype comes from a female donor with Graves disease. This specimen was peripheral blood mononuclear cells (PBMCs), taken when the disease was refractory, from a patient treated with antithyroid drugs. The V call is TRBV6-1, the J call TRBJ2-2, with 8 bases identical to TRBD1. The CDR3 spells CASKDRDTGELFF. The DNA of the CDR3 is TGTGCCAGCAAGGACAGGGACACCGGGGAGCTGTTTTTT.